The 23 T cell receptor beta chains below come from one sample, sequenced in a study of identical twins. In TCRdb, the 5' RACE reads were re-called with MiXCR into one record per CDR3 protein. The table includes approximately 240,000 distinct CDR3 sequences, about an eighth detected once. The sample taken for sequencing was memory (CD45RO+) T cells sorted from blood. The source of these receptors is a woman between 18 and 29 years old in good health.

This clonotype was found a few times. The V gene is TRBV11-3, the J gene TRBJ2-7; D is uncertain. The CDR3 extends over 11 amino acids. Germline lookup yields CDR1 SGHNT and CDR2 YENEEA. The V gene lost 5 bases and the J gene lost 12 bases, with 14 bases spanning the gap. The CDR3 DNA reads TGTGCCAGCAGCCACGGACCCCAACCGTACTTC. Protein: CASSHGPQPYF.

The chain combines TRBV5-1 with TRBJ2-3, with D perhaps TRBD2 (7 bases). Germline V gene lookup returns CDR1 SGHRS and CDR2 YFSETQ. With 0 bases removed from V and 4 bases from J, the gap between germline ends came to 15 bases. This CDR3 has 16 amino acids. CDR3 sequence (DNA): TGCGCCAGCAGCTTGGCTCTGGGGGGGCCCGCAGATACGCAGTATTTT. This translates into CASSLALGGPADTQYF.

This clonotype was found many times. As DNA, the CDR3 is TGTGCCAGCAGTTTAAGTCGGCTAGCGGGAGACAATGAGCAGTTCTTC. It translates to CASSLSRLAGDNEQFF. This chain joins TRBV27 and TRBJ2-1; TRBD2 agrees at 10 bases. Losses at the gene ends were 2 bases for V and 5 bases for J; bases not matched to a gene: 6. CDR3 length: 16 residues. Germline V gives CDR1 MNHEY, CDR2 SMNVEV (reference sequence).

The sample holds a few counts of this clonotype. The rearrangement links TRBV18 to TRBJ1-2; D gene uncertain. V was cut by 3 bases and J by 8 bases, with 10 bases left in between. CDR1 is KGHSH and CDR2 is LQKENI in the germline V gene. This CDR3 is 12 amino acids long. The CDR3 DNA follows: TGTGCCAGCTCACCTTCGCAGATGGGCTACACCTTC. It yields the protein CASSPSQMGYTF.

Worth noting for this clonotype: A junction end diverges from the germline sequence, so it may reflect a read error. The CDR3 region has the DNA TGTGCCAGCAGTGAATCTTCCGGGGTCGGCCAAATAGACTTC. Amino acids: CASSESSGVGQIDF. This chain links TRBV25-1 with TRBJ2-1, with D possibly TRBD2 on 5 matching bases. The CDR3 covers 14 residues. Looked up from germline, CDR1 is MGHDK and CDR2 is SYGVNS.

The chain carries TRBV20-1 and TRBJ1-1; D call uncertain. Trimming left V 1 base short and J 3 bases short, with 15 bases between. The CDR3 runs to 15 residues. Germline V gene data show CDR1 as DFQATT and CDR2 as SNEGSKA (reference sequence). CDR3 loop: CSARGDLGLDTEAFF. The CDR3 nucleotides are TGCAGTGCTAGAGGCGACCTCGGGCTCGACACTGAAGCTTTCTTT.

CDR3 bases: TGTGCCAGCAGCTTAGCTGGGCGGCTAGCATCTGAGCAGTACTTC. Encoded protein: CASSLAGRLASEQYF. The V and J genes are TRBV7-2 and TRBJ2-7, with D perhaps matching TRBD2 (5 bases). Germline CDR1 and CDR2: SGHTA and FQGNSA. This CDR3 region has 15 residues. Trimming shortened V by 0 bases and J by 7 bases, and 16 bases separated the two germline ends.

This clonotype was seen a few times. This chain connects TRBV7-8 to TRBJ2-7; 7 positions agree with TRBD1. V was clipped by 5 bases and J by 2 bases; unmatched bases: 6. Germline lookup yields CDR1 SGHVS and CDR2 FQNEAQ. The CDR3 contains 14 residues. CDR3 protein: CASSDNRGTYEQYF. Written as DNA, the CDR3 is TGTGCCAGCAGCGATAACAGGGGTACCTACGAGCAGTACTTC.

There are many counts of this clonotype. This chain uses TRBV7-2 with TRBJ2-3; D is unresolved. Germline lookup yields CDR1 SGHTA and CDR2 FQGNSA. This CDR3 has 15 residues. The V end was cut by 3 bases, the J end by 2 bases, with 12 bases between. CDR3 sequence reads: CASSFLGLSTDTQYF. The CDR3 DNA sequence: TGTGCCAGCAGCTTCTTGGGCCTTTCCACAGATACGCAGTATTTT.

The chain uses TRBV6-2 or TRBV6-3 and TRBJ2-7; a weak D match, TRBD1 (6 bases). With 5 bases removed from V and 0 bases from J, the gap between germline ends came to 14 bases. The CDR3 contains 15 residues. Germline V CDR1 and CDR2: MNHEY, SVGEGT. The DNA for the CDR3 is TGTGCCAGCAGTGCATCCCAGGGGACCTCCTACGAGCAGTACTTC. It translates to CASSASQGTSYEQYF.

This clonotype was seen ten or more times. The chain combines TRBV20-1 with TRBJ2-7, with TRBD1 as a possible D gene (6 bases). V lost 3 bases, J lost 3 bases, and 12 bases lay in between. This CDR3 spans 13 amino acids. Germline V gene lookup returns CDR1 DFQATT and CDR2 SNEGSKA (reference sequence). The CDR3 coding sequence is TGCAGTGCTAGGGGTAGAGGGGGCTACGAGCAGTACTTC. This encodes CSARGRGGYEQYF.

This clonotype was recorded a few times. V gene TRBV7-2 combines with J gene TRBJ1-3; maybe TRBD1 (5 bases). Trimming cost V 3 bases and J 2 bases, with 11 bases left between them. The length of the CDR3 is 15 residues. CDR1 and CDR2 from the germline V gene are SGHTA and FQGNSA. CDR3 DNA: TGTGCCAGCAGCTTGGGGGGAGGAGCTGGAAACACCATATATTTT. It encodes CASSLGGGAGNTIYF. Full variable domain (remainder filled in from reference TRBV7-2 and TRBJ1-3): GAGVSQSPSNKVTEKGKDVELRCDPISGHTALYWYRQSLGQGLEFLIYFQGNSAPDKSGLPSDRFSAERTGGSVSTLTIQRTQQEDSAVYLCASSLGGGAGNTIYFGEGSWLTVV.

This clonotype has a handful of counts. This rearrangement joins TRBV20-1 to TRBJ2-5; the match to TRBD2 covers 9 bases. CDR3 length: 12 amino acids. Germline V gene lookup returns CDR1 DFQATT and CDR2 SNEGSKA (reference sequence). The ends lost 4 bases at V and 4 bases at J; junction bases unmatched: 1. In nucleotides, the CDR3 is TGCAGTGCTAAAGCGGGGGGAGAGACCCAGTACTTC. Translated: CSAKAGGETQYF.

Here the CDR3 reads CSGSVQGSYGYTF. CDR3 nucleotide sequence: TGCAGCGGCTCCGTGCAGGGGTCCTATGGCTACACCTTC. This chain connects TRBV29-1 to TRBJ1-2; D is possibly TRBD1 (6 bases). The CDR3 spans 13 residues. Germline CDR1 reads SQVTM; CDR2 reads ANQGSEA. Deletions cut 7 bases from V and 4 bases from J, with 16 bases between.

This clonotype was counted between two and nine times. The chain is built from TRBV29-1 and TRBJ1-5, with unresolved D. There are 14 residues in the CDR3. The ends were cut back, 1 base at V and 2 bases at J, with 9 bases in the middle. Germline assignment: CDR1 SQVTM and CDR2 ANQGSEA. Here the CDR3 reads CSVEASDRNQPQHF. The DNA for the CDR3 is TGCAGCGTTGAAGCCTCGGACCGCAATCAGCCCCAGCATTTT.

This clonotype was observed a few times. This chain links TRBV6-5 with TRBJ2-5, with a weak D call TRBD2 (6 bases). The CDR3 consists of 16 residues. Trimming left V 2 bases short and J 6 bases short, with 19 bases between. CDR1 and CDR2 from the germline V gene are MNHEY and SVGAGI. Here the CDR3 reads CASSYVGAGLLQTQYF. The CDR3 region has the DNA TGTGCCAGCAGTTACGTCGGAGCGGGCCTACTTCAGACCCAGTACTTC.

This clonotype has just a few counts. J is TRBJ2-7 and V is TRBV7-7; tentative D call: TRBD2 (5 bases). CDR1 and CDR2 from the germline V gene are SSHAT and FNYEAQ (reference sequence). Deletions cut 4 bases from V and 5 bases from J, with 12 bases between. This CDR3 spans 13 amino acids. CDR3 sequence reads: CASSSRVGDEQYF. The CDR3 coding sequence is TGTGCCAGCAGCTCGCGGGTGGGTGACGAGCAGTACTTC. Filled out from reference TRBV7-7 and TRBJ2-7, the complete variable domain reads GAGVSQSPRYKVTKRGQDVTLRCDPISSHATLYWYQQALGQGPEFLTYFNYEAQPDKSGLPSDRFSAERPEGSISTLTIQRTEQRDSAMYRCASSSRVGDEQYFGPGTRLTVT.

This clonotype was picked up a small number of times. The chain links TRBV19 to TRBJ2-2; D may be TRBD1 (6 bases). The CDR3 consists of 13 residues. Germline CDR1 is LNHDA and CDR2 is SQIVND (reference sequence). Trimming removed 7 bases from V and 5 bases from J, with 11 bases in between. The CDR3 is CASNAQGTGELFF. The CDR3 nucleotides are TGTGCCAGTAACGCACAGGGTACCGGGGAGCTGTTTTTT.

The sample holds many counts of this clonotype. J is TRBJ2-1 and V is TRBV7-8, with D maybe TRBD2 (5 bases). CDR3 length: 13 residues. V lost 5 bases and J 6 bases, leaving 11 bases between the germline ends. The germline V gene has CDR1 SGHVS and CDR2 FQNEAQ. Here the CDR3 reads CASSLGGRNEQFF. The DNA for the CDR3 is TGTGCCAGCAGCCTAGGAGGACGCAATGAGCAGTTCTTC.

The chain employs TRBV2 and TRBJ2-5; 7 bases align to TRBD2. Germline trimming cut 1 base from V and 2 bases from J; bases unmatched to any gene: 7. Per germline, CDR1 SNHLY and CDR2 FYNNEI. The CDR3 length is 16 residues. Written as DNA, the CDR3 is TGTGCCAGCAGTGAAGGGCTACTAGCGTGGCAAGAGACCCAGTACTTC. Protein: CASSEGLLAWQETQYF.

The V call is TRBV20-1, the J call TRBJ2-5, with TRBD1 as a possible D gene (6 bases). V lost 3 bases, J lost 0 bases, and 8 bases lay in between. Per the germline V gene, CDR1 is DFQATT and CDR2 is SNEGSKA (reference sequence). The CDR3 spans 13 residues. The CDR3 DNA sequence: TGCAGTGCTAGTAGGGGGTACCAAGAGACCCAGTACTTC. It codes for CSASRGYQETQYF.

This clonotype was seen many times. The chain carries TRBV29-1 and TRBJ1-5; TRBD1 might be the D (5 bases). V lost 6 bases and J 7 bases, leaving 10 bases between the germline ends. The CDR3 has 11 amino acids. Germline V gives CDR1 SQVTM, CDR2 ANQGSEA. CDR3 loop: CSVGEGQPQHF. The CDR3 DNA sequence: TGCAGCGTAGGGGAAGGGCAGCCCCAGCATTTT.

A few counts support this clonotype. The chain couples TRBV7-9 to TRBJ2-3, with D possibly matching TRBD1 (6 bases). This CDR3 region has 13 residues. V lost 3 bases and J lost 5, with 9 bases in between. In germline, CDR1 is SEHNR, CDR2 FQNEAQ (reference sequence). DNA for the CDR3: TGTGCCAGCAGCTTCTCAGGGGTAGATACGCAGTATTTT. This translates into CASSFSGVDTQYF.